Shown below are 30 T cell receptor beta chains from a single sample sequenced in a study of T cell clones after liver transplantation. Repertoires were generated with immunoSEQ multiplex PCR, while TCRdb's copy carries only in-frame clones and drops some. The repertoire has around 70,000 clones, around 93% of them found once; the top ten carry approximately 0.96%. The source material was CD4+ T cells from blood, sampled roughly 26 months after liver transplant. The source of these receptors is a human patient who received a liver transplant. Some T cells may be transferred from the graft donor.

This chain uses TRBV7-9 with TRBJ2-7, with TRBD2 identical over 12 bases. The CDR3 length is 16 residues. Per the germline V gene, CDR1 is SEHNR and CDR2 is FQNEAQ (reference sequence). Trimming took 1 base from V and 5 from J; bases not matched to a gene: 6. The DNA of the CDR3 is TGTGCCAGCAGCTTAGTTCTAGCGGGAGGGCCTGACGAGCAGTACTTC. Protein sequence: CASSLVLAGGPDEQYF.

This sequence joins TRBV5-6 and TRBJ2-7; a weak D match, TRBD1 (6 bases). The CDR3 has 13 amino acids. Per germline, CDR1 SGHDT and CDR2 YYEEEE. V was trimmed by 4 bases and J by 3 bases, leaving 11 bases between them. The DNA for the CDR3 is TGTGCCAGCAGCCTGACAGGTTTCTACGAGCAGTACTTC. This gives the protein CASSLTGFYEQYF. Together with reference TRBV5-6 and TRBJ2-7, the CDR3 gives the full variable domain: DAGVTQSPTHLIKTRGQQVTLRCSPKSGHDTVSWYQQALGQGPQFIFQYYEEEERQRGNFPDRFSGHQFPNYSSELNVNALLLGDSALYLCASSLTGFYEQYFGPGTRLTVT.

The V and J genes are TRBV19 and TRBJ1-1; no clear D gene. The V end was cut by 6 bases, the J end by 0 bases, with 11 bases between. The CDR3 runs 14 residues. Germline CDR1 reads LNHDA; CDR2 reads SQIVND (reference sequence). In DNA, the CDR3 is TGTGCCAGTAGGAAGACCTTCATGAACACTGAAGCTTTCTTT. Protein: CASRKTFMNTEAFF.

The J gene is TRBJ2-1, the V gene TRBV11-3, with D unresolved. V was trimmed by 1 base and J by 6 bases, leaving 10 bases between them. The V gene's germline CDR1 is SGHNT and CDR2 YENEEA. CDR3 length equals 14 residues. The CDR3 region has the DNA TGTGCCAGCAGCTTAGGGGGTAGCAGCAATGAGCAGTTCTTC. Translated: CASSLGGSSNEQFF. The full variable domain, in which reference TRBV11-3 and TRBJ2-1 provide the parts outside the CDR3, is EAGVVQSPRYKIIEKKQPVAFWCNPISGHNTLYWYLQNLGQGPELLIRYENEEAVDDSQLPKDRFSAERLKGVDSTLKIQPAELGDSAVYLCASSLGGSSNEQFFGPGTRLTVL.

The rearrangement joins TRBV5-1 to TRBJ2-1, with 7 positions matching TRBD2. Per germline, CDR1 SGHRS and CDR2 YFSETQ. With V trimmed by 4 bases and J by 0 bases, 7 bases remained unmatched. This CDR3 is built from 16 residues. The CDR3 region has the DNA TGCGCCAGCAGCCAGCGGGATGGGAGCTCCTACAATGAGCAGTTCTTC. This codes for CASSQRDGSSYNEQFF. Drawing the rest from reference TRBV5-1 and TRBJ2-1, the complete variable domain is KAGVTQTPRYLIKTRGQQVTLSCSPISGHRSVSWYQQTPGQGLQFLFEYFSETQRNKGNFPGRFSGRQFSNSRSEMNVSTLELGDSALYLCASSQRDGSSYNEQFFGPGTRLTVL.

This chain connects TRBV13 to TRBJ2-1; 14 bases match TRBD2. V shed 5 bases and J 10 bases; nucleotides not matched to a gene: 7. Per germline, CDR1 PRHDT and CDR2 FYEKMQ (reference sequence). CDR3 size: 15 residues. CDR3 DNA sequence: TGTGCCAGCAGCCTCCGACTAGCGGGAGGGGAAGAGCAGTTCTTC. This encodes CASSLRLAGGEEQFF.

This sequence joins TRBV19 and TRBJ2-1; D perhaps matches TRBD1 (5 bases). The CDR3 extends over 13 amino acids. Germline CDR1 is LNHDA and CDR2 is SQIVND (reference sequence). Trimming pared 4 bases from V and 10 bases from J, leaving 14 bases between. In DNA form, the CDR3 reads TGTGCCAGTAGTAGTCTAGTTGACAGAGAGCAGTTCTTC. As protein: CASSSLVDREQFF. The whole variable domain, remainder taken from reference TRBV19 and TRBJ2-1, is DGGITQSPKYLFRKEGQNVTLSCEQNLNHDAMYWYRQDPGQGLRLIYYSQIVNDFQKGDIAEGYSVSREKKESFPLTVTSAQKNPTAFYLCASSSLVDREQFFGPGTRLTVL.

This rearrangement joins TRBV28 to TRBJ1-2, with D unclear. CDR1 is MDHEN, CDR2 SYDVKM, per germline. The V end was cut by 5 bases, the J end by 8 bases, with 15 bases between. The CDR3 runs 13 residues. The CDR3 region is CASSPVPAQGYTF. The CDR3 nucleotides read TGTGCCAGCAGTCCCGTCCCCGCGCAAGGCTACACCTTC.

The J gene is TRBJ1-1, the V gene TRBV19, with no clear D. The length of the CDR3 is 13 residues. The germline CDR1 and CDR2 sequences are LNHDA and SQIVND (reference sequence). V lost 9 bases and J 4 bases, leaving 15 bases between the germline ends. CDR3 protein: CASDPGRGTEAFF. CDR3 in DNA: TGTGCCAGCGATCCCGGGCGGGGCACTGAAGCTTTCTTT.

The V and J genes are TRBV7-2 and TRBJ2-7; 8 bases fit TRBD2. The CDR3 sequence is 16 residues long. Trimming took 1 base from V and 4 from J; bases not matched to a gene: 9. The germline V gene has CDR1 SGHTA and CDR2 FQGNSA. The CDR3 sequence: CASSLETLAGLYEQYF. The CDR3 DNA reads as TGTGCCAGCAGCTTAGAGACCCTAGCGGGCTTATACGAGCAGTACTTC.

J is TRBJ2-5 and V is TRBV5-1; either TRBD1 or TRBD2 may supply D (5 bases each). Between the trimmed V and J ends, which lost 0 bases and 1 base, there was a span of 13 bases. CDR1 is SGHRS, CDR2 YFSETQ, per germline. The CDR3 has 16 amino acids. For the CDR3, the DNA is TGCGCCAGCAGCTTGGCACCGCCGGGGACCCAAGAGACCCAGTACTTC. Translating gives CASSLAPPGTQETQYF.

CDR3 nucleotides: TGTGCCAGCAGCTCCCTTCCGGGGGAGAACACTGAAGCTTTCTTT. Protein sequence: CASSSLPGENTEAFF. The V call is TRBV7-9, the J call TRBJ1-1; weak D call: TRBD1 (5 bases). CDR1 and CDR2 from the germline V gene are SEHNR and FQNEAQ (reference sequence). This CDR3 contains 15 residues. V lost 4 bases and J 1 base, leaving 13 bases between the germline ends.

This clone has only a few counts. This chain connects TRBV2 to TRBJ2-3, with TRBD2 matching 8 bases. The V gene end was trimmed by 6 bases and the J gene end by 6 bases; junction bases not matched to a gene: 5. The germline CDR1 and CDR2 sequences are SNHLY and FYNNEI. The CDR3 contains 13 residues. Here the CDR3 reads CASRYSGMDTQYF. The CDR3 DNA reads TGTGCCAGCAGATATAGCGGGATGGATACGCAGTATTTT.

The chain joins TRBV28 to TRBJ1-2; 11 bases map to TRBD1. V lost 0 bases and J lost 8; bases outside the gene matches: 2. The V gene's germline CDR1 is MDHEN and CDR2 SYDVKM. The CDR3 sequence is 14 residues long. The CDR3 region is CASSLWDRGRGYTF. The CDR3, as DNA: TGTGCCAGCAGTTTATGGGACAGGGGGCGGGGCTACACCTTC.

This clone has just one count. V gene TRBV18 combines with J gene TRBJ2-1, with 9 bases fitting TRBD2. Germline V CDR1 and CDR2: KGHSH, LQKENI. This CDR3 contains 20 residues. V shed 1 base, J shed 0 bases, and the junction held 13 bases outside the gene matches. The CDR3 nucleotides read TGTGCCAGCTCACCACGGCAGGTTGCGGGAGGGTTGAGCTCCTACAATGAGCAGTTCTTC. It translates to CASSPRQVAGGLSSYNEQFF.

This sequence joins TRBV2 and TRBJ1-2; the D gene is possibly TRBD1 (5 bases). Trimming stripped 6 bases from V and 4 bases from J, with 15 bases between. This CDR3 comprises 14 residues. Looked up from germline, CDR1 is SNHLY and CDR2 is FYNNEI. The CDR3: CASSTGGGGYGYTF. In nucleotides, the CDR3 is TGTGCCAGCAGCACGGGTGGGGGTGGCTATGGCTACACCTTC.

The rearrangement uses TRBV2 and TRBJ2-5, with 7 bases matching TRBD1. Germline values: CDR1 SNHLY, CDR2 FYNNEI. The CDR3 covers 17 residues. Trimming at V came to 6 bases and at J to 0 bases, leaving 13 bases not matched to a gene. CDR3 DNA sequence: TGTGCCAGCAGACGATGGACAGGCCAACTGTACCAAGAGACCCAGTACTTC. Translated: CASRRWTGQLYQETQYF.

This chain connects TRBV28 to TRBJ2-1, with a tentative D call TRBD1 (6 bases). Germline CDR1 and CDR2: MDHEN and SYDVKM. This CDR3 contains 11 residues. Deletions cut 5 bases from V and 9 bases from J, with 8 bases between. The chain's CDR3 is CASSLTGEQFF. Written as DNA, the CDR3 is TGTGCCAGCAGTCTGACAGGTGAGCAGTTCTTC.

The V and J genes are TRBV7-3 and TRBJ2-3, with TRBD2 matching 11 bases. Germline CDR1 is SGHTA and CDR2 is FQGTGA. The CDR3 covers 15 residues. V trimming: 5 bases; J trimming: 4 bases; junction bases outside the gene matches: 5. CDR3 protein: CASSLAGGDSDTQYF. CDR3 nucleotide sequence: TGTGCCAGCAGCCTAGCGGGAGGAGATTCAGATACGCAGTATTTT.

This chain uses TRBV5-1 with TRBJ1-3; 9 bases match TRBD1. Germline trimming cut 4 bases from V and 2 bases from J; bases unmatched to any gene: 4. This CDR3 has 15 amino acids. CDR1 and CDR2 (germline): SGHRS, YFSETQ. In nucleotides, the CDR3 is TGCGCCAGCAGCGAAACAGGGGGCACTGGAAACACCATATATTTT. Encoded protein: CASSETGGTGNTIYF.

This chain links TRBV6-5 with TRBJ1-1; the D gene is possibly TRBD1 (5 bases). The germline CDR1 and CDR2 sequences are MNHEY and SVGAGI. This CDR3 region has 13 residues. The ends were cut back, 6 bases at V and 4 bases at J, with 12 bases in the middle. The chain's CDR3 is CASSNRGTTEAFF. In DNA form, the CDR3 reads TGTGCCAGCAGCAACCGGGGGACCACTGAAGCTTTCTTT.

The CDR3 region has the DNA TGTGCCAGTAGCAAAACCGACAGGGGAGGCTACACCTTC. This encodes CASSKTDRGGYTF. The rearrangement uses TRBV19 and TRBJ1-2, with TRBD1 matching over 8 bases. Germline loops: CDR1 LNHDA, CDR2 SQIVND (reference sequence). The length of the CDR3 is 13 residues. Trimming cost V 6 bases and J 8 bases; bases outside gene matches: 8.

The chain employs TRBV2 and TRBJ2-5, with 12 nucleotides matching TRBD2. Germline V gives CDR1 SNHLY, CDR2 FYNNEI. V dropped 6 bases and J dropped 5; count of bases not matched to a gene: 4. The CDR3 runs to 14 residues. CDR3 sequence: CASSPGTSGETQYF. The CDR3 DNA sequence: TGTGCCAGCAGCCCCGGGACTAGCGGGGAGACCCAGTACTTC.

Only one count was recorded for this clone. The J gene is TRBJ2-7, the V gene TRBV9, with 11 nucleotides matching TRBD2. Germline V gene sequence: CDR1 SGDLS, CDR2 YYNGEE. V lost 2 bases, J lost 7 bases, and 5 bases stayed unmatched. This CDR3 has 14 residues. CDR3 residues: CASSVSSGRQEQYF. The CDR3 DNA sequence: TGTGCCAGCAGCGTCTCTAGCGGGAGGCAGGAGCAGTACTTC.

Notes on this clone: Additional DNA sequences in this sample encode the identical CDR3. V usage is TRBV28 and J usage is TRBJ2-7; D may match TRBD1 or TRBD2 (6 bases each). The CDR3 is 20 amino acids. V was pared by 3 bases and J by 0 bases, with 27 bases between. Germline loops: CDR1 MDHEN, CDR2 SYDVKM. CDR3 sequence (DNA): TGTGCCAGCAGTTTCAACAGGGAGGCCGGCCATCTAAGAAGCTCCTACGAGCAGTACTTC. This sequence encodes CASSFNREAGHLRSSYEQYF.

The chain combines TRBV5-3 with TRBJ2-7; 8 bases fit TRBD1. TRBV5-3 counts as an open reading frame of uncertain function. V was pared by 3 bases and J by 0 bases, with 5 bases of the junction left unmatched. This CDR3 is 15 amino acids long. The CDR3, as DNA: TGTGCCAGAAGCTCTCGGACAGGGAGCTCCTACGAGCAGTACTTC. Residues: CARSSRTGSSYEQYF.

This chain connects TRBV29-1 to TRBJ2-1; D is uncertain. V was clipped by 8 bases and J by 9 bases, with 17 bases between them. The CDR3 has 12 amino acids. Germline assignment: CDR1 SQVTM and CDR2 ANQGSEA. The CDR3 DNA sequence: TGCAGCACTCGCCCCGGATCCGGTGAGCAGTTCTTC. As protein: CSTRPGSGEQFF.

The chain recombines TRBV9 with TRBJ1-2, with D perhaps TRBD1 (6 bases). The CDR3 contains 13 residues. With 0 bases removed from V and 6 bases from J, the gap between germline ends came to 9 bases. Germline CDR1 reads SGDLS; CDR2 reads YYNGEE. CDR3 DNA: TGTGCCAGCAGCGTAGTGTCAGGGGATGGCTACACCTTC. It codes for CASSVVSGDGYTF.

The genes are TRBV11-1 and TRBJ2-1; the match to TRBD1 covers 9 bases. Germline values: CDR1 SGHAT, CDR2 FQDESV (reference sequence). CDR3 length equals 15 residues. J lost 8 bases, V lost 4 bases, and 9 bases had no gene match. CDR3 protein: CASSSSGTGNDEQFF. In DNA, the CDR3 is TGTGCCAGCAGCTCGAGCGGGACAGGGAATGATGAGCAGTTCTTC.

The chain joins TRBV11-3 to TRBJ2-1; 8 bases match TRBD1. The V gene's germline CDR1 is SGHNT and CDR2 YENEEA. Trimming cost V 5 bases and J 9 bases; bases outside gene matches: 9. The CDR3 spans 14 residues. The CDR3 region has the DNA TGTGCCAGCAGCGTCGACAGGGGCGCCTCTGAGCAGTTCTTC. Amino acids: CASSVDRGASEQFF.